This T cell receptor (beta chain) derives from a study of blood T cell repertoires in COVID-19. CDR3 size: 14 residues. CDR1 is MDHEN and CDR2 is SYDVKM in the germline V gene. Trimming removed 5 bases at V and 4 bases at J, with 13 bases between. Clinical history reported by participants formed the basis on which cohorts were assigned. Methods used by the authors: The authors estimated nucleated cell counts from reference gene primer amplification. Profiling relied on immunoSEQ multiplex PCR, and the TCRdb table lists in-frame clones only, not all of them. V, J and clone size were drawn from that table, and D and trimming were deduced from the DNA. Found here are hundreds of thousands of clones, roughly 88% of them singletons; the top ten hold 1% to 1.5%.

This sequence joins TRBV28 and TRBJ2-3; no clear D. This receptor was identified in a woman in her 40s with acute COVID-19. The sequencing input was PBMCs or T cells enriched from blood (not recorded which). The CDR3 protein is CASSLDWLSDTQYF. The CDR3 DNA follows: TGTGCCAGCAGTCTAGATTGGTTATCAGATACGCAGTATTTT.